This T cell receptor beta chain originates from a study of patients and donors after allogeneic stem cell transplantation. TCRdb called the RT-PCR reads again in MiXCR, with one record for every CDR3 protein. The table includes 900,000 to 1,000,000 distinct CDR3 sequences, about a sixth detected once. This clonotype was detected a few times. V was clipped by 1 base and J by 2 bases; unmatched bases: 3. This CDR3 has 16 residues. The sequence was obtained from a human donor who was either an allogeneic HSCT recipient or a stem cell or donor lymphocyte infusion donor (not recorded which). It is not recorded whose cells these are; they may come from a transplant donor. Source material: blood, either unsorted or a sorted T cell fraction (not recorded which). The chain is built from TRBV12-3 or TRBV12-4 and TRBJ2-2, with 8 bases lining up with TRBD2. The chain's CDR3 is CASSLVGLVNTGELFF. The CDR3 coding sequence is TGTGCCAGCAGTTTAGTGGGACTAGTAAACACCGGGGAGCTGTTTTTT.